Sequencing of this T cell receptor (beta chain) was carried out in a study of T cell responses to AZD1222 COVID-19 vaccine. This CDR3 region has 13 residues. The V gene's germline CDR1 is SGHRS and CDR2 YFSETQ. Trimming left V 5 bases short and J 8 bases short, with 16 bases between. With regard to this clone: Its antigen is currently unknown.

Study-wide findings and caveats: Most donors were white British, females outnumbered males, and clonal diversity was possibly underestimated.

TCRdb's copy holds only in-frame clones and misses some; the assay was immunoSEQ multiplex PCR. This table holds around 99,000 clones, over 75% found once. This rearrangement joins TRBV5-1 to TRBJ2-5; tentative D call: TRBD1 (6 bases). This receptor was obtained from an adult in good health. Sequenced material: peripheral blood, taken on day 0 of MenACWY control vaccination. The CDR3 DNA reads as TGCGCCAGCAGGGTACAGGGTCAGGTAACCCAGTACTTC. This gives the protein CASRVQGQVTQYF.